This TCR beta chain was sequenced during a study of OX40 agonist ivuxolimab in advanced cancers. Looking at the study overall: Ivuxolimab is a fully human IgG2 antibody that activates OX40 (CD134).

Germline lookup yields CDR1 SGHVS and CDR2 FNYEAQ. This CDR3 region has 13 residues. V dropped 3 bases and J dropped 1 base, with 4 bases sitting between them. Repertoires were generated with immunoSEQ multiplex PCR, while TCRdb's copy carries only in-frame clones and drops some. The table lists tens of thousands of clones, 90% of them singletons, with 9.5% to 12% in the top ten. The genes are TRBV7-6 and TRBJ1-5, with D unclear. The sequence was obtained from an adult with an advanced solid tumor such as melanoma, head and neck, liver or kidney cancer. Sample: CD4+ or CD8+ T cells sorted from blood, taken in a trial of the OX40 agonist ivuxolimab. CDR3 nucleotide sequence: TGTGCCAGCAGCTTCGGAAGCAATCAGCCCCAGCATTTT. Translating it yields CASSFGSNQPQHF. The full variable domain, with the rest looked up from reference TRBV7-6 and TRBJ1-5, is GAGVSQSPRYKVTKRGQDVALRCDPISGHVSLYWYRQALGQGPEFLTYFNYEAQQDKSGLPNDRFSAERPEGSISTLTIQRTEQRDSAMYRCASSFGSNQPQHFGDGTRLSIL.